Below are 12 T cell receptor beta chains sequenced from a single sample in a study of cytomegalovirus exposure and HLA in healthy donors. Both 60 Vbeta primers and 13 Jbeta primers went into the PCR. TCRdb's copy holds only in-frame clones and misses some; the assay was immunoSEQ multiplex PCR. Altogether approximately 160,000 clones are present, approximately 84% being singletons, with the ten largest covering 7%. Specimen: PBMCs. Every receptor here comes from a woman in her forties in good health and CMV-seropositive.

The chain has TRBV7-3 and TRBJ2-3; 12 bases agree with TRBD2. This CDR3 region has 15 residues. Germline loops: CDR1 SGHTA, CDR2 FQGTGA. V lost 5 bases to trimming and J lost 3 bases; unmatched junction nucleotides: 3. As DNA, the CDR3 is TGTGCCAGCAGCGCTAGCGGGGGGGAAACAGATACGCAGTATTTT. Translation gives CASSASGGETDTQYF. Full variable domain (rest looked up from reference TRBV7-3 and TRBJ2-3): GAGVSQTPSNKVTEKGKYVELRCDPISGHTALYWYRQSLGQGPEFLIYFQGTGAADDSGLPNDRFFAVRPEGSVSTLKIQRTERGDSAVYLCASSASGGETDTQYFGPGTRLTVL.

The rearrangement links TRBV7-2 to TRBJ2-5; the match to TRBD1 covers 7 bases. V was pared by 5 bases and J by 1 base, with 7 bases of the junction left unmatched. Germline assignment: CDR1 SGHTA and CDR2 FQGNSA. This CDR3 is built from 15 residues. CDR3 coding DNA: TGTGCCAGCAGCCCGGGACAGCCATTCCAAGAGACCCAGTACTTC. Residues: CASSPGQPFQETQYF.

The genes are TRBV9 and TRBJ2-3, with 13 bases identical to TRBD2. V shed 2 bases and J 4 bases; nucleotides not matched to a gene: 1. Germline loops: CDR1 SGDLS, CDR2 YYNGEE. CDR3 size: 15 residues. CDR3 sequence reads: CASSVGTSGADTQYF. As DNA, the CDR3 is TGTGCCAGCAGCGTCGGGACTAGCGGGGCAGATACGCAGTATTTT.

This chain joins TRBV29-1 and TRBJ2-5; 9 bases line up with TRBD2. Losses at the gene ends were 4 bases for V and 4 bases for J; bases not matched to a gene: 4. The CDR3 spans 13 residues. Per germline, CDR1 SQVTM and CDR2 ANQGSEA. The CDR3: CSVGGGGGETQYF. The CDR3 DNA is TGCAGCGTTGGCGGGGGGGGTGGAGAGACCCAGTACTTC.

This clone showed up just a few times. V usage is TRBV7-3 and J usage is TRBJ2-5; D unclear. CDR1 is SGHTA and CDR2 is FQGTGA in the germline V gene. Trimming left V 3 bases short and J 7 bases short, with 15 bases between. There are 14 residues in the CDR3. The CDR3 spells CASSFSPTNGTQYF. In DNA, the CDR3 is TGTGCCAGCAGCTTTTCCCCTACTAACGGGACCCAGTACTTC.

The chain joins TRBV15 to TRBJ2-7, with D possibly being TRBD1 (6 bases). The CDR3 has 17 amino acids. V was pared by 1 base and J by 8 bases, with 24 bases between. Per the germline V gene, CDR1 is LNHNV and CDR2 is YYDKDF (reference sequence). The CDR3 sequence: CATSRVVGRATGPQQYF. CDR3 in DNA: TGTGCCACCAGCAGAGTGGTTGGCAGGGCGACAGGCCCACAGCAGTACTTC. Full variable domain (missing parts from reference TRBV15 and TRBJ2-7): DAMVIQNPRYQVTQFGKPVTLSCSQTLNHNVMYWYQQKSSQAPKLLFHYYDKDFNNEADTPDNFQSRRPNTSFCFLDIRSPGLGDTAMYLCATSRVVGRATGPQQYFGPGTRLTVT.

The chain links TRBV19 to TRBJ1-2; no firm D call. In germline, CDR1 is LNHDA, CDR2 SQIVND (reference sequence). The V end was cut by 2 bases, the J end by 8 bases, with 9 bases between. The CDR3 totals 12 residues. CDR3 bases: TGTGCCAGTAGTATAACAGCGGGAGGCTACACCTTC. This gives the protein CASSITAGGYTF.

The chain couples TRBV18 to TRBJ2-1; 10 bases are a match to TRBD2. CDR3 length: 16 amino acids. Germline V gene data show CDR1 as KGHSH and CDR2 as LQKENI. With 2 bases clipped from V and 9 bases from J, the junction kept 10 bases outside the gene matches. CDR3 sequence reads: CASSPRFQRGGGEQFF. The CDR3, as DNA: TGTGCCAGCTCACCAAGGTTCCAGCGGGGGGGCGGTGAGCAGTTCTTC.

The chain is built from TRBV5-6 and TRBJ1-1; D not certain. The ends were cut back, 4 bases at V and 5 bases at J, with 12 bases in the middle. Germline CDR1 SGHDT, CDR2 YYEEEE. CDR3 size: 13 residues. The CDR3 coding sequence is TGTGCCAGCAGCCCTCTTTCTTATACTGAAGCTTTCTTT. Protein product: CASSPLSYTEAFF.

The CDR3: CASSEQALGGYTF. The CDR3 DNA is TGTGCCAGCAGTGAACAGGCCCTGGGCGGCTACACCTTC. V and J are TRBV2 and TRBJ1-2; no clear D gene. The CDR3 sequence is 13 residues long. V was shortened by 2 bases and J by 8 bases, with 12 bases between the two germline ends. Germline V gene data show CDR1 as SNHLY and CDR2 as FYNNEI.

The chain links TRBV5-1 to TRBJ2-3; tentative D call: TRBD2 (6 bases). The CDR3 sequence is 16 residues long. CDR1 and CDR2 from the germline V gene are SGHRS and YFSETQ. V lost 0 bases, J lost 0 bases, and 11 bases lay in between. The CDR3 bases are TGCGCCAGCAGCTTGGATGCGGGGCTTAGCACAGATACGCAGTATTTT. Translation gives CASSLDAGLSTDTQYF.

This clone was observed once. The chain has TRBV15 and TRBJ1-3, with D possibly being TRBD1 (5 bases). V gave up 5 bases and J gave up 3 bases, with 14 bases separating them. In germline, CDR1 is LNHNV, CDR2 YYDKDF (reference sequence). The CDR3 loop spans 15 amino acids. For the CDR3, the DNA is TGTGCCACCAGCGCACTTCGGGGGTTTGGAAACACCATATATTTT. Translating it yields CATSALRGFGNTIYF.